Described below is a single TCR beta chain sequence and its context. The sample comes from a study of T cell changes during pregnancy in multiple sclerosis. Trimming stripped 8 bases from V and 2 bases from J, with 16 bases between. This CDR3 contains 15 residues. Germline-derived CDR1 and CDR2 are LNHDA and SQIVND (reference sequence). Using immunoSEQ multiplex PCR, the repertoire was profiled, and TCRdb retains in-frame clones only, with some absent. The repertoire has 40,000 to 55,000 clones, approximately 92% of them found once; the top ten carry approximately 0.4%. The chain is built from TRBV19 and TRBJ1-5; D uncertain. This receptor was obtained from a female donor with multiple sclerosis, enrolled in a pregnancy study. This material consisted of CD4+ T cells from peripheral blood mononuclear cells, taken before pregnancy. CDR3 in amino acids: CASDPTDGGNQPQHF. The DNA of the CDR3 is TGTGCCAGTGACCCCACGGACGGGGGCAATCAGCCCCAGCATTTT.